This is a list of T cell receptor beta chains from one sample in a study of control samples from healthy donors and cancer patients. Data came from immunoSEQ multiplex PCR; TCRdb stores just in-frame clones and leaves some out. This table has around 140,000 clones, about 90% appearing once. Sequenced material: blood. The receptor set was obtained from a man between 18 and 35 years old in good health. Each CDR3 is given with its conserved first and last residue. A D gene is named only where the DNA matches it firmly. Rows may omit the clone size; those that give it use once, few, many or a size class.

D	V	size	J	CDR3	DNA
NA	TRBV11-2	NA	TRBJ2-3	CASYRASTDTQYF	TGTGCCAGCTACCGGGCGAGCACAGATACGCAGTATTTT
TRBD1	TRBV25-1	once	TRBJ1-4	CASSDALTGGSEKLFF	TGTGCCAGCAGTGACGCCCTAACAGGGGGCTCGGAAAAACTGTTTTTT
NA	TRBV18	NA	TRBJ1-2	CASSPRKANYGYTF	TGTGCCAGCTCACCAAGGAAAGCTAACTATGGCTACACCTTC
TRBD1	TRBV6-6	few	TRBJ1-6	CASSRDRVVPNSPLHF	TGTGCCAGCAGTCGCGACAGGGTAGTCCCCAATTCACCCCTCCACTTT
TRBD2	TRBV27	NA	TRBJ2-1	CASSFIVAGGSDNEQFF	TGTGCCAGCAGTTTCATCGTAGCGGGGGGATCAGACAATGAGCAGTTCTTC
NA	TRBV18	NA	TRBJ1-2	CASSPPGEVPGYTF	TGTGCCAGCTCACCACCAGGGGAGGTGCCCGGCTACACCTTC
NA	TRBV7-9	NA	TRBJ1-1	CASSDTVEAFF	TGTGCCAGCAGCGACACAGTTGAAGCTTTCTTT
TRBD2	TRBV11-2	NA	TRBJ2-1	CASSFSGAPDNEQFF	TGTGCCAGCAGCTTTAGCGGGGCTCCTGACAATGAGCAGTTCTTC
TRBD1	TRBV5-1	NA	TRBJ1-4	CASSSQTGEVNEKLFF	TGCGCCAGCAGCTCGCAGACAGGGGAGGTTAATGAAAAACTGTTTTTT
TRBD1	TRBV29-1	NA	TRBJ1-1	CSVTGEWTEAFF	TGCAGCGTTACAGGGGAATGGACTGAAGCTTTCTTT
NA	TRBV5-1	NA	TRBJ1-1	CASSLVWRGTEAFF	TGCGCCAGCAGCTTGGTGTGGAGGGGGACTGAAGCTTTCTTT
NA	TRBV9	once	TRBJ1-6	CASTITLIPLDSPLHF	TGTGCCAGCACCATAACCCTGATACCTCTTGACTCACCCCTCCACTTT
TRBD1	TRBV7-9	NA	TRBJ2-7	CASSGGQNIDEQYF	TGTGCCAGCAGCGGGGGACAGAATATAGACGAGCAGTACTTC
NA	TRBV27	NA	TRBJ1-3	CASSLQGSSGNTIYF	TGTGCCAGCAGTTTGCAGGGGTCCTCTGGAAACACCATATATTTT
NA	TRBV6-5	few	TRBJ1-5	CASRDLGENQPQHF	TGTGCCAGCAGGGACTTGGGGGAGAACCAGCCCCAGCATTTT
NA	TRBV28	few	TRBJ1-3	CASSFGGHFLGNTIYF	TGTGCCAGCAGTTTCGGGGGACATTTCTTAGGAAACACCATATATTTT
NA	TRBV6-2/TRBV6-3	NA	TRBJ2-5	CASSWPLRGPNQETQYF	TGTGCCAGCAGTTGGCCGCTTAGGGGACCGAACCAAGAGACCCAGTACTTC
TRBD1	TRBV29-1	once	TRBJ2-3	CSAWDRSTDTQYF	TGCAGCGCCTGGGACAGGAGCACAGATACGCAGTATTTT
NA	TRBV5-6	NA	TRBJ2-7	CASSEMVVRGPGYEQYF	TGTGCCAGCAGCGAAATGGTCGTTCGGGGACCCGGATACGAGCAGTACTTC
NA	TRBV7-3	once	TRBJ1-1	CASSLTRTANTEAFF	TGTGCCAGCAGCCTAACACGGACAGCGAACACTGAAGCTTTCTTT
TRBD1	TRBV3-1/TRBV3-2	NA	TRBJ1-1	CASTRTGGIGNTEAFF	TGTGCCAGCACCCGGACAGGGGGTATCGGGAACACTGAAGCTTTCTTT
NA	TRBV9	NA	TRBJ2-3	CASSLVSTDTQYF	TGTGCCAGCAGCCTCGTTAGCACAGATACGCAGTATTTT
NA	TRBV6-4	NA	TRBJ1-2	CASSDSTPVAGAYGYTF	TGTGCCAGCAGTGACTCGACCCCCGTGGCAGGCGCCTATGGCTACACCTTC
NA	TRBV6-6	NA	TRBJ1-1	CASSLPPHQGKTEAFF	TGTGCCAGCAGTCTACCCCCTCATCAGGGGAAGACTGAAGCTTTCTTT
NA	TRBV15	NA	TRBJ2-7	CATSSRDINEQYF	TGTGCCACCAGCAGCCGGGACATCAACGAGCAGTACTTC
NA	TRBV13	NA	TRBJ2-3	CASRGVGRADTQYF	TGTGCCAGCAGAGGGGTTGGGCGTGCAGATACGCAGTATTTT
NA	TRBV7-6	NA	TRBJ2-5	CASSLAAAPETQYF	TGTGCCAGCAGCTTGGCGGCAGCCCCAGAGACCCAGTACTTC
NA	TRBV2	NA	TRBJ2-2	CASSEQGGTGELFF	TGTGCCAGCAGTGAACAGGGGGGCACCGGGGAGCTGTTTTTT
NA	TRBV6-2/TRBV6-3	NA	TRBJ1-1	CASSYSARANTEAFF	TGTGCCAGCAGTTACTCTGCCAGGGCGAACACTGAAGCTTTCTTT
NA	TRBV5-6	once	TRBJ2-7	CASSLLGYEQYF	TGTGCCAGCAGCTTGTTGGGGTACGAGCAGTACTTC
NA	TRBV24-1	NA	TRBJ2-5	CATSPDGVKETQYF	TGTGCCACCAGCCCGGACGGAGTGAAAGAGACCCAGTACTTC
NA	TRBV25-1	NA	TRBJ1-6	CASSEYLYNSPLHF	TGTGCCAGCAGTGAATATCTCTATAATTCACCCCTCCACTTT
NA	TRBV19	NA	TRBJ2-1	CASSMDQGRPYNEQFF	TGTGCCAGTAGTATGGATCAGGGCCGCCCGTACAATGAGCAGTTCTTC
TRBD2	TRBV3-1/TRBV3-2	NA	TRBJ2-1	CASSQEQLAVVDEQFF	TGTGCCAGCAGCCAAGAGCAACTAGCGGTGGTCGATGAGCAGTTCTTC
TRBD1	TRBV18	NA	TRBJ2-7	CASSPPAGGAYEQYF	TGTGCCAGCTCACCACCGGCAGGGGGCGCTTACGAGCAGTACTTC
TRBD1	TRBV4-1	NA	TRBJ2-7	CASSQGQGAYEQYF	TGCGCCAGCAGCCAGGGACAGGGGGCCTACGAGCAGTACTTC
TRBD1	TRBV5-1	few	TRBJ1-1	CASSLYRDRGPGAEAFF	TGCGCCAGCAGCTTGTACCGGGACAGGGGCCCGGGTGCTGAAGCTTTCTTT
NA	TRBV4-2	NA	TRBJ2-1	CASSLAGGDNEQFF	TGTGCCAGCTCCCTAGCTGGCGGGGACAATGAGCAGTTCTTC
NA	TRBV4-1	NA	TRBJ1-4	CASSQDRGWELFF	TGCGCCAGCAGCCAAGATCGGGGATGGGAACTGTTTTTT
NA	TRBV7-6	NA	TRBJ2-5	CASSLSPPQPGPQETQYF	TGTGCCAGCAGCTTATCCCCCCCTCAGCCGGGCCCACAAGAGACCCAGTACTTC
NA	TRBV27	once	TRBJ1-2	CASSTLGGDYGYTF	TGTGCCAGCAGTACCCTGGGAGGGGACTATGGCTACACCTTC
NA	TRBV3-1/TRBV3-2	NA	TRBJ1-6	CASSQTETSPLHF	TGTGCCAGCAGCCAGACAGAGACCTCACCCCTCCACTTT
NA	TRBV4-1	NA	TRBJ1-1	CASSQDGGPPAGSEAFF	TGCGCCAGCAGCCAAGATGGCGGGCCTCCGGCGGGTAGTGAAGCTTTCTTT
NA	TRBV7-2	once	TRBJ1-6	CASSPRTGRDSPLHF	TGTGCCAGCAGCCCCAGGACGGGCCGTGATTCACCCCTCCACTTT
TRBD1	TRBV6-5	NA	TRBJ1-2	CASKDDRGFGGYTF	TGTGCCAGCAAGGACGACAGGGGGTTCGGGGGCTACACCTTC
TRBD2	TRBV19	NA	TRBJ2-2	CASSMSGRGVTGELFF	TGTGCCAGTAGTATGTCGGGGAGGGGAGTGACCGGGGAGCTGTTTTTT